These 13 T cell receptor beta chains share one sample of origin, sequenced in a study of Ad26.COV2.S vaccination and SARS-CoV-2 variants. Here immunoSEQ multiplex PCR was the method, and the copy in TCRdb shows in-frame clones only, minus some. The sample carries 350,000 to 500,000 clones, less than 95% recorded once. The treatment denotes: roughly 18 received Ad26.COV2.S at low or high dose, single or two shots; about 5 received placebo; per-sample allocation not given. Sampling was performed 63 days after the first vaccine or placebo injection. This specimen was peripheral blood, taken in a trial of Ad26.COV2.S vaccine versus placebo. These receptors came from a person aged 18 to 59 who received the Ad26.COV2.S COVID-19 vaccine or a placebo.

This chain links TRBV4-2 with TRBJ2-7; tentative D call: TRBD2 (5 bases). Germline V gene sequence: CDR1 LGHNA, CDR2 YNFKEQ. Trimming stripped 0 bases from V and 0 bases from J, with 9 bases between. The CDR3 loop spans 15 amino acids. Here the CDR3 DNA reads TGTGCCAGCAGCCAAGAAGGGAGCCTCTCCTACGAGCAGTACTTC. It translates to CASSQEGSLSYEQYF.

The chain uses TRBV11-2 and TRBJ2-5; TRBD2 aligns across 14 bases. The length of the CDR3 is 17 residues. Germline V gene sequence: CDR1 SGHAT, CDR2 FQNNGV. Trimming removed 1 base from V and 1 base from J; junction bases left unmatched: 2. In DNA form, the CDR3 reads TGTGCCAGCAGCTTAGGACTAGCGGGAGGGTTCCAAGAGACCCAGTACTTC. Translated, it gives CASSLGLAGGFQETQYF.

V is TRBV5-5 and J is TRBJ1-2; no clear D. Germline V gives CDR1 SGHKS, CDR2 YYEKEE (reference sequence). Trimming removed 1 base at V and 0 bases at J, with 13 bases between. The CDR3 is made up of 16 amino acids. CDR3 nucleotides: TGTGCCAGCAGCTTGAGCCGACGGTTAGCTAACTATGGCTACACCTTC. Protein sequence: CASSLSRRLANYGYTF.

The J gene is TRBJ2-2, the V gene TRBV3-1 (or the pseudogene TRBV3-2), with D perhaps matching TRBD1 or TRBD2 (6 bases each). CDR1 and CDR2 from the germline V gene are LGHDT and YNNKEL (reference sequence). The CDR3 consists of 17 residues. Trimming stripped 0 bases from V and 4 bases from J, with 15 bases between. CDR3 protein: CASSQDGGQLITGELFF. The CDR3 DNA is TGTGCCAGCAGCCAAGATGGGGGGCAACTCATCACCGGGGAGCTGTTTTTT.

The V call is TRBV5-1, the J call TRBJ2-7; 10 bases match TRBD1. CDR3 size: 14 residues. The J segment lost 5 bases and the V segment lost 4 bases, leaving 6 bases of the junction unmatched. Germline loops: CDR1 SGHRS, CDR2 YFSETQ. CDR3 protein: CASSQGQGFDEQYF. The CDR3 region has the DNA TGCGCCAGCAGCCAGGGACAGGGGTTCGACGAGCAGTACTTC.

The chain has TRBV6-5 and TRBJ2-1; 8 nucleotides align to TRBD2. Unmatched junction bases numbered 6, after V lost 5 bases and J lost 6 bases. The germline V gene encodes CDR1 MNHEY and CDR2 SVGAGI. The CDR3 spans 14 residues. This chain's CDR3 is CASSLREGPNEQFF. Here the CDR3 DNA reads TGTGCCAGCAGTCTCCGGGAGGGCCCCAATGAGCAGTTCTTC.

The DNA of the CDR3 is TGTGCCAGCAGCGCCTCCCCGATAGCGGGAGGGATCAATGAGCAGTTCTTC. Translating it yields CASSASPIAGGINEQFF. The chain links TRBV9 to TRBJ2-1; the match to TRBD2 covers 11 bases. Germline CDR1 SGDLS, CDR2 YYNGEE. This CDR3 is built from 17 residues. Germline trimming cut 3 bases from V and 6 bases from J; bases unmatched to any gene: 11.

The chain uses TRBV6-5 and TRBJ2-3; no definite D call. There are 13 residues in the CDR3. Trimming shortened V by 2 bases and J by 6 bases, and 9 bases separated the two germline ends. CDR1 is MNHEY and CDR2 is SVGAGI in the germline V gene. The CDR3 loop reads CASSYPAGDTQYF. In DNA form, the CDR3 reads TGTGCCAGCAGTTACCCCGCCGGGGATACGCAGTATTTT.

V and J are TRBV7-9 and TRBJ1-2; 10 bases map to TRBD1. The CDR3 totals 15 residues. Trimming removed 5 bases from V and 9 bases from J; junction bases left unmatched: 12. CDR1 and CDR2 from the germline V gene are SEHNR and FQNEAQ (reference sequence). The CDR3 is CASSRGTGATTRYTF. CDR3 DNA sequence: TGTGCCAGCAGCCGCGGGACAGGGGCCACAACGCGCTACACCTTC.

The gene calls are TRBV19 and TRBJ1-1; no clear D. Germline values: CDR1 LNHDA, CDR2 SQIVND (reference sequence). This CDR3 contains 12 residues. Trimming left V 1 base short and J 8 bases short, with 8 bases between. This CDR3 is CASSIVFGEAFF. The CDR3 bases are TGTGCCAGTAGTATAGTTTTTGGCGAAGCTTTCTTT.

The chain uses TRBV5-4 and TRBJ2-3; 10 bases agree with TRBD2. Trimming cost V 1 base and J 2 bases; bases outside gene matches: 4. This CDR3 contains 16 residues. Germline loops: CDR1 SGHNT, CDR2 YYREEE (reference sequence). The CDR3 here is CASSLLSGRATDTQYF. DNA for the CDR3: TGTGCCAGCAGCTTGTTGAGCGGGAGGGCCACAGATACGCAGTATTTT.

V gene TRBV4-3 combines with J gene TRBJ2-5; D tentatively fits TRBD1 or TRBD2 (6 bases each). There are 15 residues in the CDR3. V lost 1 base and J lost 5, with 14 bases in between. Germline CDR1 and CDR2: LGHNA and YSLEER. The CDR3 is CASSQGLGGGETQYF. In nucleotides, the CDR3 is TGCGCCAGCAGCCAAGGACTAGGGGGAGGTGAGACCCAGTACTTC.

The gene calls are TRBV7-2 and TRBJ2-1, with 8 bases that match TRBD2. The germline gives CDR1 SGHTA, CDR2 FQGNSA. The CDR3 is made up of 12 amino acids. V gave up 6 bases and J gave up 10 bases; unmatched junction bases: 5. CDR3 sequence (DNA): TGTGCCAGCAGTTTTAGCGGGATGGAGCAGTTCTTC. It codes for CASSFSGMEQFF.